The rows below give T cell receptor beta chains drawn from one sample of a study of CD8 T cells in Susac syndrome. TCRdb reprocessed the immunoSEQ multiplex PCR reads via MiXCR and lists one record per CDR3 protein. The sample lists under 200,000 distinct CDR3 sequences, roughly 95% occurring once. Sequenced sample: CD8+ T cells from PBMCs. The receptors originated from a human donor with multiple sclerosis. Each CDR3 is given with its conserved first and last residue. D genes are given only for firm matches. Where a row states a size, it is once, few, many or the class of an expanded clone; other rows omit it.

j_call | clone_size | d_call | v_call | cdr3_aa | cdr3_nt
TRBJ2-7 | . | . | TRBV20-1 | CSARDRVGITYEQYF | TGCAGTGCTAGAGATAGGGTCGGCATCACCTACGAGCAGTACTTC
TRBJ2-2 | . | TRBD1 | TRBV6-2/TRBV6-3 | CASSYFTGGYDTGELFF | TGTGCCAGCAGTTACTTCACAGGGGGCTACGACACCGGGGAGCTGTTTTTT
TRBJ2-7 | . | . | TRBV28 | CATVPFRTLAEQYF | TGTGCCACAGTTCCATTTCGGACATTGGCCGAGCAGTACTTC
TRBJ2-3 | . | . | TRBV14 | CASSQDQSRDTQYF | TGTGCCAGCAGCCAAGATCAGTCCCGGGATACGCAGTATTTT
TRBJ1-1 | . | . | TRBV4-2 | CASSQGMQPEAFF | TGTGCCAGCAGCCAGGGAATGCAACCTGAAGCTTTCTTT
TRBJ1-5 | . | TRBD1 | TRBV27 | CASSTRTGSNQPQHF | TGTGCCAGCAGTACCCGGACAGGGTCAAATCAGCCCCAGCATTTT
TRBJ1-2 | . | . | TRBV10-3 | CAISESSRADNYGYTF | TGTGCCATCAGTGAGTCATCTAGGGCCGATAACTATGGCTACACCTTC
TRBJ1-5 | . | . | TRBV20-1 | CSAIGRLYNGSNQPQHF | TGCAGTGCTATCGGGAGGCTTTATAATGGGAGCAATCAGCCCCAGCATTTT
TRBJ1-2 | . | . | TRBV9 | CASGDAHDGFLGYTF | TGTGCCAGCGGGGATGCCCATGACGGGTTCCTTGGCTACACCTTC
TRBJ2-4 | . | . | TRBV29-1 | CSVEDRRGLAKNIQYF | TGCAGCGTTGAAGATCGGAGGGGACTAGCCAAAAACATTCAGTACTTC
TRBJ1-2 | once | TRBD1 | TRBV2 | CARDRDRGQLPYGYTF | TGTGCCAGAGACCGGGACAGGGGCCAACTACCGTATGGCTACACCTTC
TRBJ2-7 | . | TRBD1 | TRBV13 | CASSRTGTGYEQYF | TGTGCCAGCAGCCGGACAGGGACAGGCTACGAGCAGTACTTC
TRBJ2-1 | . | . | TRBV16 | CASNYGTSYNEQFF | TGTGCCAGCAACTACGGGACTTCGTACAATGAGCAGTTCTTC
TRBJ2-7 | . | TRBD2 | TRBV5-1 | CASSPTSGSYEQYF | TGCGCCAGCAGCCCGACTAGCGGCTCCTACGAGCAGTACTTC
TRBJ1-4 | . | . | TRBV12-3/TRBV12-4 | CASSLGISATNEKLFF | TGTGCCAGCAGTTTAGGAATATCGGCAACTAATGAAAAACTGTTTTTT
TRBJ2-3 | . | . | TRBV20-1 | CSARPLGADTQYF | TGCAGTGCTAGGCCCCTCGGGGCAGATACGCAGTATTTT
TRBJ1-1 | . | . | TRBV25-1 | CASSDPLIGEAFF | TGTGCCAGCAGTGACCCCCTGATTGGGGAGGCTTTCTTT